These 5 T cell receptor beta chains share one sample of origin, sequenced in a study of shared clonotypes between healthy human individuals. Selected positively for CCR7 and CD45RO-negative, naive CD8 cells excluded terminally differentiated effector memory CD45RA+ cells. TCRdb's copy holds only in-frame clones and misses some; the assay was immunoSEQ multiplex PCR. The sample consists of about 2,100,000 clones, roughly 91% of them appearing once. The sequencing sample was made of naive CD8+ T cells from PBMCs. The receptor set was obtained from a man younger than 30 in good health. Some clones in this sample may be carry-over from other donors' samples.

Comment on this clone: Other DNA sequences in this sample translate to the same CDR3. The chain is built from TRBV29-1 and TRBJ2-1; D unclear. Deletions cut 5 bases from V and 4 bases from J, with 9 bases between. Germline lookup yields CDR1 SQVTM and CDR2 ANQGSEA. The CDR3 is made up of 12 amino acids. CDR3 coding DNA: TGCAGCGTTCCGGTGGCTTACAATGAGCAGTTCTTC. It translates to CSVPVAYNEQFF.

This clone was observed once. The chain joins TRBV13 to TRBJ2-7; D uncertain. Trimming pared 1 base from V and 5 bases from J, leaving 9 bases between. CDR1 and CDR2 from the germline V gene are PRHDT and FYEKMQ (reference sequence). This CDR3 region has 13 residues. CDR3 DNA sequence: TGTGCCAGCAGCTTAGTGGGTGCGGACGAGCAGTACTTC. This gives the protein CASSLVGADEQYF. The full variable domain, its missing parts supplied by reference TRBV13 and TRBJ2-7, is AAGVIQSPRHLIKEKRETATLKCYPIPRHDTVYWYQQGPGQDPQFLISFYEKMQSDKGSIPDRFSAQQFSDYHSELNMSSLELGDSALYFCASSLVGADEQYFGPGTRLTVT.

The rearrangement links TRBV19 to TRBJ2-7, with unresolved D. V was pared by 7 bases and J by 4 bases, with 2 bases between. CDR3 length: 9 amino acids. CDR1 LNHDA and CDR2 SQIVND come from the germline V gene (reference sequence). The CDR3 sequence: CASMYEQYF. DNA for the CDR3: TGTGCCAGTATGTACGAGCAGTACTTC.

Comment on this clone: This CDR3 is also generated by other DNA sequences in the sample. This chain uses TRBV28 with TRBJ1-1; TRBD1 matches 8 bases. Germline V lookup: CDR1 MDHEN, CDR2 SYDVKM. The J segment lost 0 bases and the V segment lost 4 bases, leaving 4 bases of the junction unmatched. The length of the CDR3 is 15 residues. The CDR3 DNA is TGTGCCAGCAGTTCCCGGACAGGGTTGAACACTGAAGCTTTCTTT. Amino acids: CASSSRTGLNTEAFF.

The chain uses TRBV27 and TRBJ2-1; a possible D gene is TRBD2 (6 bases). The CDR3 totals 16 residues. The V gene's germline CDR1 is MNHEY and CDR2 SMNVEV (reference sequence). Trimming cost V 1 base and J 3 bases, with 13 bases left between them. The CDR3 nucleotides read TGTGCCAGCAGTTTATGGGCGGCGGGAAACTACAATGAGCAGTTCTTC. Amino acid sequence: CASSLWAAGNYNEQFF.